One sample yielded the 32 T cell receptor beta chains listed below, sequenced in a study of vaccination and CD4 T cells after COVID-19. The treatment: 10-day PBMC culture with coronavirus spike peptide pools or control peptides (ViraFEST assay). Their antigen targets remain unknown. Oncomine TCR Beta short-read sequencing was applied to DNA from cultured CD4+ T cells. TCRdb re-called the PCR reads through MiXCR, storing one row per CDR3 protein. Of around 15,000 distinct CDR3 sequences detected, roughly 63% appear once; the ten largest clones hold approximately 12%. Sequencing was performed on CD4+ T cells from blood, cultured in vitro. Receptors were obtained from a human donor who had recovered from COVID-19.

The chain links TRBV6-1 to TRBJ2-7; 11 nucleotides match TRBD2. Per the germline V gene, CDR1 is MNHNS and CDR2 is SASEGT. J gave up 2 bases and V 4 bases, and 13 bases lay outside the gene matches. This CDR3 has 18 residues. This CDR3 is CASSGTSGSRVNTYEQYF. CDR3 bases: TGTGCCAGCAGTGGAACTAGCGGGAGCAGGGTAAATACCTACGAGCAGTACTTC.

This clonotype was found a few times. In nucleotides, the CDR3 is TGTGCCAGCAGCCGAACAGGGGACAACACTGAAGCTTTCTTT. Encoded protein: CASSRTGDNTEAFF. J is TRBJ1-1 and V is TRBV6-1; 7 nucleotides match TRBD1. The germline V gene encodes CDR1 MNHNS and CDR2 SASEGT. V lost 6 bases and J lost 2; bases outside the gene matches: 6. There are 14 residues in the CDR3.

V is TRBV2 and J is TRBJ2-5; 8 bases fit TRBD2. Germline CDR1 SNHLY, CDR2 FYNNEI. CDR3 length equals 13 residues. V shed 10 bases, J shed 2 bases, and the junction held 6 bases outside the gene matches. The CDR3 loop reads CATEAGAQETQYF. The CDR3 coding sequence is TGTGCCACCGAAGCGGGAGCTCAAGAGACCCAGTACTTC.

The chain is built from TRBV28 and TRBJ2-1; 8 nucleotides agree with TRBD2. CDR1 is MDHEN and CDR2 is SYDVKM in the germline V gene. The junction had 5 bases not matched to a gene; V was cut back by 5 bases and J by 2 bases. The CDR3 length is 15 residues. For the CDR3, the DNA is TGTGCCAGCAGTACCCAGCGGGGGCCCTACAATGAGCAGTTCTTC. Amino acid sequence: CASSTQRGPYNEQFF. The complete variable domain, with remaining parts taken from reference TRBV28 and TRBJ2-1, reads DVKVTQSSRYLVKRTGEKVFLECVQDMDHENMFWYRQDPGLGLRLIYFSYDVKMKEKGDIPEGYSVSREKKERFSLILESASTNQTSMYLCASSTQRGPYNEQFFGPGTRLTVL.

This clonotype was picked up a small number of times. The gene calls are TRBV20-1 and TRBJ2-5; D ambiguous. The germline V gene encodes CDR1 DFQATT and CDR2 SNEGSKA (reference sequence). Trimming took off 6 bases at V and 1 base at J, with 9 bases between the two ends. The CDR3 length is 12 residues. CDR3 loop: CSAPMGQETQYF. The CDR3 DNA follows: TGCAGTGCCCCCATGGGCCAAGAGACCCAGTACTTC.

The gene calls are TRBV4-1 and TRBJ1-1; D gene ambiguous. This CDR3 is built from 13 residues. The germline V gene encodes CDR1 MGHRA and CDR2 YSYEKL. V shed 0 bases and J shed 4 bases, with 6 bases lying between them. In DNA, the CDR3 is TGCGCCAGCAGCCAAGATTTGGCCACTGAAGCTTTCTTT. It is translated as CASSQDLATEAFF.

This clonotype was detected a few times. The V gene is TRBV20-1, the J gene TRBJ2-2, with unresolved D. Germline assignment: CDR1 DFQATT and CDR2 SNEGSKA (reference sequence). The CDR3 is 14 amino acids. Deletions cut 1 base from V and 4 bases from J, with 10 bases between. This CDR3 reads CSARVVGPTGELFF. The CDR3 DNA sequence: TGCAGTGCTAGAGTCGTGGGCCCCACCGGGGAGCTGTTTTTT.

This clonotype came up a few times. The chain carries TRBV4-1 and TRBJ1-3; D remains ambiguous. Looked up from germline, CDR1 is MGHRA and CDR2 is YSYEKL. Trimming cost V 2 bases and J 4 bases, with 6 bases left between them. This CDR3 is 13 amino acids long. For the CDR3, the DNA is TGCGCCAGCAGCCAACGAGTAGGAAACACCATATATTTT. Protein product: CASSQRVGNTIYF.

This clonotype was counted between two and nine times. The chain joins TRBV10-1 to TRBJ2-3; D is ambiguous. In germline, CDR1 is WNHNN, CDR2 SYGVQD (reference sequence). The CDR3 is 13 residues long. Deletions cut 3 bases from V and 2 bases from J, with 6 bases between. CDR3 DNA: TGCGCCAGCAGTGAAAGGCCCACAGATACGCAGTATTTT. This gives the protein CASSERPTDTQYF.

This rearrangement joins TRBV18 to TRBJ1-1; 9 nucleotides match TRBD1. J gave up 5 bases and V 6 bases, and 10 bases lay outside the gene matches. The CDR3 is 15 residues long. Germline CDR1 KGHSH, CDR2 LQKENI. This chain's CDR3 is CASSQLQGAGTEAFF. CDR3 sequence (DNA): TGTGCCAGCTCTCAACTACAGGGGGCCGGGACTGAAGCTTTCTTT.

The J gene is TRBJ1-3, the V gene TRBV20-1; D may be TRBD1 (6 bases). The ends were cut back, 5 bases at V and 0 bases at J, with 14 bases in the middle. Germline V CDR1 and CDR2: DFQATT, SNEGSKA (reference sequence). CDR3 length equals 15 residues. The CDR3 coding sequence is TGCAGTGCTTTACAGGGACTTATCTCTGGAAACACCATATATTTT. It specifies CSALQGLISGNTIYF.

V usage is TRBV28 and J usage is TRBJ2-3; D gene uncertain. Germline V gives CDR1 MDHEN, CDR2 SYDVKM. The CDR3 spans 15 residues. V was clipped by 6 bases and J by 0 bases, with 13 bases between them. This CDR3 reads CASRYRVGSTDTQYF. CDR3 nucleotide sequence: TGTGCCAGCAGATATAGGGTCGGTAGCACAGATACGCAGTATTTT.

J is TRBJ2-2 and V is TRBV11-2, with D possibly matching TRBD2 (5 bases). V lost 3 bases and J lost 5, with 7 bases in between. CDR1 is SGHAT, CDR2 FQNNGV, per germline. The CDR3 totals 13 residues. CDR3 sequence reads: CASSFRGTGELFF. For the CDR3, the DNA is TGTGCCAGCAGCTTTCGGGGTACCGGGGAGCTGTTTTTT. Based on the CDR3 plus reference TRBV11-2 and TRBJ2-2, the full variable domain is EAGVAQSPRYKIIEKRQSVAFWCNPISGHATLYWYQQILGQGPKLLIQFQNNGVVDDSQLPKDRFSAERLKGVDSTLKIQPAKLEDSAVYLCASSFRGTGELFFGEGSRLTVL.

This CDR3 is CASSLVRLAGGTDTQYF. Written as DNA, the CDR3 is TGTGCCAGCAGCTTAGTTAGGCTAGCGGGAGGAACAGATACGCAGTATTTT. V and J are TRBV7-2 and TRBJ2-3; TRBD2 agrees at 11 bases. V lost 1 base and J lost 3; bases outside the gene matches: 6. The CDR3 is 17 residues long. CDR1 SGHTA and CDR2 FQGNSA come from the germline V gene. Supplemented by reference TRBV7-2 and TRBJ2-3, the full variable domain reads GAGVSQSPSNKVTEKGKDVELRCDPISGHTALYWYRQSLGQGLEFLIYFQGNSAPDKSGLPSDRFSAERTGGSVSTLTIQRTQQEDSAVYLCASSLVRLAGGTDTQYFGPGTRLTVL.

The chain carries TRBV4-3 and TRBJ2-1; TRBD2 is a possible D gene (5 bases). There are 13 residues in the CDR3. Germline CDR1 LGHNA, CDR2 YSLEER. V shed 0 bases and J shed 10 bases, with 10 bases lying between them. The CDR3 sequence is CASSQDRGQEQFF. CDR3 DNA: TGCGCCAGCAGCCAAGATAGAGGGCAGGAGCAGTTCTTC.

This clonotype came up once. The chain couples TRBV30 to TRBJ2-6; tentatively, D is TRBD1 (5 bases). V was cut by 5 bases and J by 0 bases, with 11 bases left in between. The CDR3 contains 15 residues. Germline CDR1 GTSNPN, CDR2 SVGIG (reference sequence). The CDR3 sequence: CAWSLGRSGANVLTF. Here the CDR3 DNA reads TGTGCCTGGTCACTGGGGCGCTCTGGGGCCAACGTCCTGACTTTC. The whole variable domain, filled in from reference TRBV30 and TRBJ2-6, reads SQTIHQWPATLVQPVGSPLSLECTVEGTSNPNLYWYRQAAGRGLQLLFYSVGIGQISSEVPQNLSASRPQDRQFILSSKKLLLSDSGFYLCAWSLGRSGANVLTFGAGSRLTVL.

The rearrangement links TRBV28 to TRBJ2-7; TRBD1 might be the D (6 bases). Trimming cost V 1 base and J 3 bases, with 13 bases left between them. Germline V gene data show CDR1 as MDHEN and CDR2 as SYDVKM. The CDR3 has 15 amino acids. The CDR3 region has the DNA TGTGCCAGCAGTTTATTGAGTGCAGGGGACTACGAGCAGTACTTC. This codes for CASSLLSAGDYEQYF. The full variable domain, in which reference TRBV28 and TRBJ2-7 provide the parts outside the CDR3, is DVKVTQSSRYLVKRTGEKVFLECVQDMDHENMFWYRQDPGLGLRLIYFSYDVKMKEKGDIPEGYSVSREKKERFSLILESASTNQTSMYLCASSLLSAGDYEQYFGPGTRLTVT.

This rearrangement joins TRBV6-5 to TRBJ1-6; D might be TRBD1 (5 bases). Germline assignment: CDR1 MNHEY and CDR2 SVGAGI. The V end lost 2 bases, the J end lost 13 bases, and 24 bases lay between the germline ends. The CDR3 is 17 amino acids. CDR3 bases: TGTGCCAGCAGTTACACCCTCCGGACACCCGCGTTAAGTCCCCTCCACTTT. This translates into CASSYTLRTPALSPLHF.

This chain connects TRBV5-1 to TRBJ1-1, with 7 positions matching TRBD1. Trimming took 0 bases from V and 2 from J; bases not matched to a gene: 10. The CDR3 has 17 residues. Germline CDR1 and CDR2: SGHRS and YFSETQ. The CDR3: CASSLVKRQGTNTEAFF. The CDR3, as DNA: TGCGCCAGCAGCTTGGTCAAAAGACAGGGAACCAACACTGAAGCTTTCTTT. The entire variable domain, with the rest obtained from reference TRBV5-1 and TRBJ1-1, is as follows: KAGVTQTPRYLIKTRGQQVTLSCSPISGHRSVSWYQQTPGQGLQFLFEYFSETQRNKGNFPGRFSGRQFSNSRSEMNVSTLELGDSALYLCASSLVKRQGTNTEAFFGQGTRLTVV.

This chain links TRBV28 with TRBJ1-6; tentatively, D is TRBD1 (5 bases). Germline-derived CDR1 and CDR2 are MDHEN and SYDVKM. The V end was cut by 8 bases, the J end by 3 bases, with 20 bases between. The CDR3 length is 17 residues. The CDR3 loop reads CASGLGPVGYYNSPLHF. CDR3 coding DNA: TGTGCCAGCGGATTGGGGCCAGTGGGGTACTATAATTCACCCCTCCACTTT.

Here the CDR3 DNA reads TGTGCCAGCAGTGCCGGGACAGTCCAAGAGACCCAGTACTTC. Translating it yields CASSAGTVQETQYF. V is TRBV2 and J is TRBJ2-5, with TRBD1 matching over 7 bases. The V segment lost 4 bases and the J segment 1 base; nucleotides outside the gene matches: 3. Germline V CDR1 and CDR2: SNHLY, FYNNEI. CDR3 size: 14 residues.

In its sample, this clonotype was seen a few times. The J gene is TRBJ2-2, the V gene TRBV20-1; 8 positions agree with TRBD1. Germline CDR1 is DFQATT and CDR2 is SNEGSKA (reference sequence). The CDR3 runs to 16 residues. Trimming at V came to 1 base and at J to 2 bases, leaving 6 bases not matched to a gene. The CDR3 coding sequence is TGCAGTGCTAGAGCCGCCGGGACAGGAAACACCGGGGAGCTGTTTTTT. It encodes CSARAAGTGNTGELFF.

The chain has TRBV20-1 and TRBJ2-1, with unresolved D. Between the trimmed V and J ends, which lost 6 bases and 6 bases, there was a span of 18 bases. Germline CDR1 and CDR2: DFQATT and SNEGSKA (reference sequence). The CDR3 contains 14 residues. The CDR3 region is CSATRTGSGNEQFF. CDR3 coding DNA: TGCAGTGCCACCCGGACCGGGTCGGGCAATGAGCAGTTCTTC.

This sequence joins TRBV7-8 and TRBJ2-5, with D hard to call. V lost 5 bases and J 7 bases, leaving 17 bases between the germline ends. The CDR3 length is 14 residues. Germline assignment: CDR1 SGHVS and CDR2 FQNEAQ. The CDR3 DNA sequence: TGTGCCAGCAGCAATTGGAAGGGCCTTGGGACCCAGTACTTC. This translates into CASSNWKGLGTQYF.

The genes are TRBV6-1 and TRBJ1-3; D uncertain. Trimming shortened V by 6 bases and J by 0 bases, and 6 bases separated the two germline ends. Germline values: CDR1 MNHNS, CDR2 SASEGT. This CDR3 has 13 residues. CDR3 residues: CASRASSGNTIYF. The DNA for the CDR3 is TGTGCCAGCAGAGCCTCCTCTGGAAACACCATATATTTT.

This chain links TRBV19 with TRBJ2-3, with TRBD2 as a possible D gene (6 bases). The CDR3 extends over 16 amino acids. V lost 6 bases and J 5 bases, leaving 21 bases between the germline ends. Germline loops: CDR1 LNHDA, CDR2 SQIVND (reference sequence). The CDR3 DNA sequence: TGTGCCAGTAGGCGCCCGGGAGCCGCAGTACAAGATACGCAGTATTTT. Its protein product is CASRRPGAAVQDTQYF.

This chain connects TRBV6-2 or TRBV6-3 to TRBJ2-6; tentative D call: TRBD1 (5 bases). The germline V gene encodes CDR1 MNHEY and CDR2 SVGEGT. CDR3 length: 17 amino acids. Deletions cut 2 bases from V and 4 bases from J, with 15 bases between. The CDR3 coding sequence is TGTGCCAGCAGTTACCCCCCTCCAGGGTTCGGGGCCAACGTCCTGACTTTC. This gives the protein CASSYPPPGFGANVLTF.

The V call is TRBV5-1, the J call TRBJ1-1; 7 nucleotides agree with TRBD1. The CDR3 covers 15 residues. Per the germline V gene, CDR1 is SGHRS and CDR2 is YFSETQ. V lost 3 bases, J lost 1 base, and 6 bases stayed unmatched. CDR3: CASSSQPGGNTEAFF. CDR3 DNA sequence: TGCGCCAGCAGCTCCCAACCAGGGGGGAACACTGAAGCTTTCTTT.

This clonotype has only one observation. This chain links TRBV9 with TRBJ2-1; D may be TRBD2 (5 bases). The germline V gene encodes CDR1 SGDLS and CDR2 YYNGEE. The CDR3 is 13 amino acids. V dropped 4 bases and J dropped 10 bases, with 15 bases sitting between them. CDR3 nucleotide sequence: TGTGCCAGCAGCTTAGACCTCCGGGGAGAGCAGTTCTTC. Translation: CASSLDLRGEQFF.

V gene TRBV28 combines with J gene TRBJ1-2; TRBD1 might be the D (5 bases). From germline, CDR1 is MDHEN and CDR2 SYDVKM. The CDR3 contains 14 residues. V was shortened by 3 bases and J by 4 bases, with 12 bases between the two germline ends. CDR3 sequence reads: CASSFGGTTYGYTF. The CDR3 DNA reads as TGTGCCAGCAGTTTTGGGGGGACGACCTATGGCTACACCTTC.

This rearrangement joins TRBV6-1 to TRBJ1-6; possible D gene TRBD1, 5 bases. Germline CDR1 MNHNS, CDR2 SASEGT. The CDR3 is 17 amino acids. Trimming pared 6 bases from V and 5 bases from J, leaving 20 bases between. This chain's CDR3 is CASSRSRGATNNSPLHF. CDR3 DNA: TGTGCCAGCAGCCGGAGTAGGGGAGCGACCAATAATTCACCCCTCCACTTT.

The chain joins TRBV7-9 to TRBJ1-6; D is unresolved. The germline V gene has CDR1 SEHNR and CDR2 FQNEAQ (reference sequence). V lost 1 base, J lost 5 bases, and 0 bases lay in between. This CDR3 spans 12 amino acids. For the CDR3, the DNA is TGTGCCAGCAGCTTAGATAATTCACCCCTCCACTTT. This codes for CASSLDNSPLHF.